The table lists the clone carrying this T cell receptor beta chain with a count of one. Germline is not matched at one junction end, which may reflect a read error. This specimen belongs to a study of tumor-infiltrating lymphocytes in primary liver carcinoma. This CDR3 contains 14 residues. Germline loops: CDR1 MNHEY, CDR2 SVGEGT. DNA and RNA were both co-extracted from approximately 20-30 mg of bulk tissue that had not been sorted. Constant-region priming of around 500 ng total RNA yielded TCR beta cDNA. Sequencing libraries for TCR beta derived from three nested multiplex PCR rounds that used slightly modified ARM-PCR. In the first two PCR rounds, TRBV1-TRBV30 forward primers were paired with a C-beta reverse primer, and each round lasted approximately 9 cycles. TCRdb ran MiXCR on the multiplex PCR reads and lists one entry per CDR3 protein. This table holds about 78,000 distinct CDR3 sequences, 71% found once.

Sequences were obtained from liver tumor tissue from sampling region 4. As for subset: tumor region T4, right-lateral pole. The chain is built from TRBV6-2 or TRBV6-3 and TRBJ2-5; D gene uncertain. The clonotype originates from a woman aged 60-70 years with primary liver carcinoma and hepatitis B virus infection. The CDR3 coding sequence is TGTGCAAGCAGTTACGTCACCCCCCGAGAGACCCAGTACTTC. It specifies CASSYVTPRETQYF.